This T cell receptor beta chain was observed in a study of OX40 agonist ivuxolimab in advanced cancers. About the study: Dosing consisted of intravenous ivuxolimab at 0.01 to 10 mg/kg every 2 weeks. Cohort: around 86% men, mean age around 55, aged roughly 23 to 90.

Germline CDR1 is SNHLY and CDR2 is FYNNEI. CDR3 length: 14 amino acids. Deletions cut 2 bases from V and 1 base from J, with 6 bases between. This clone was counted between two and nine times. At baseline, cycle 4 day 1, and cycle 7 day 1, blood was sampled. The assay was immunoSEQ multiplex PCR, and TCRdb's table has in-frame clones only and misses some. The sample has about 82,000 clones; 75% to 95% are singletons. This clonotype originated in an adult with an advanced solid tumor such as melanoma, head and neck, liver or kidney cancer. The V call is TRBV2, the J call TRBJ1-5; perhaps TRBD1 as D (5 bases). The sequencing used CD4+ or CD8+ T cells sorted from blood, collected in a trial of the OX40 agonist ivuxolimab. The CDR3 DNA is TGTGCCAGCAGTGAATGGGGCAGCAATCAGCCCCAGCATTTT. Protein product: CASSEWGSNQPQHF.